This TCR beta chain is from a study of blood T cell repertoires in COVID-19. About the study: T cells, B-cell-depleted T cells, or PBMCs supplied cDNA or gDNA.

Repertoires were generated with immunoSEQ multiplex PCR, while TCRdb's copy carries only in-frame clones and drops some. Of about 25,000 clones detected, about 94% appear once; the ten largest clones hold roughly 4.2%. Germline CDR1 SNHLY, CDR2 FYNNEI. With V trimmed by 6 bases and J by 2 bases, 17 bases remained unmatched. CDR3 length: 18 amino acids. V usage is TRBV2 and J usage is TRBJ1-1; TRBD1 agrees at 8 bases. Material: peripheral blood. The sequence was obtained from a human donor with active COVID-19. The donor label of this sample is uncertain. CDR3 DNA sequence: TGTGCCAGCAGGGTTACGACTACAGGACAGGGCAGAAACACTGAAGCTTTCTTT. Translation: CASRVTTTGQGRNTEAFF.